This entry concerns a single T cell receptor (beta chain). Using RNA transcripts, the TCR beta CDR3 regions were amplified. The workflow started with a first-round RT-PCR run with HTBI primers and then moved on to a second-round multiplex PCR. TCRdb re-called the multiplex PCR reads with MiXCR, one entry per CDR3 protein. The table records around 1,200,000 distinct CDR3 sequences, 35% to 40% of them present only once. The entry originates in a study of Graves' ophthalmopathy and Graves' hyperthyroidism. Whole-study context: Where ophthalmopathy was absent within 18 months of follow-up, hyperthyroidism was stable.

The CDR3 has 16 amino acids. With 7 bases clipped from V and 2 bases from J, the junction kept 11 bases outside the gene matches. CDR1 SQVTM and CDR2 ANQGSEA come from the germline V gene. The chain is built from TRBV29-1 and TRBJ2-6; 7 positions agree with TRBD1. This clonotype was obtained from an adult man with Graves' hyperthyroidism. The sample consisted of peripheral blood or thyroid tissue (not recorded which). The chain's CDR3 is CSAEQGSYTGANVLTF. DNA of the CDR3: TGCAGCGCCGAACAGGGGTCGTACACTGGGGCCAACGTCCTGACTTTC.